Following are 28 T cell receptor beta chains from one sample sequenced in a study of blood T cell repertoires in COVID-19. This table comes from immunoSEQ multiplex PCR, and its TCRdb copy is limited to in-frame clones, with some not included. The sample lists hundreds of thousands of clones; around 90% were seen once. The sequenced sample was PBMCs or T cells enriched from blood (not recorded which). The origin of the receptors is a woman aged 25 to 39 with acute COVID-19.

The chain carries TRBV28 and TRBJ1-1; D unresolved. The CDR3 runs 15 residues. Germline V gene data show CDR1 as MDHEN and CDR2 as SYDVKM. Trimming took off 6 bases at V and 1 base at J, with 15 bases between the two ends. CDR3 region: CASRLRLGSNTEAFF. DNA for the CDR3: TGTGCCAGCAGGCTAAGGCTGGGCTCGAACACTGAAGCTTTCTTT.

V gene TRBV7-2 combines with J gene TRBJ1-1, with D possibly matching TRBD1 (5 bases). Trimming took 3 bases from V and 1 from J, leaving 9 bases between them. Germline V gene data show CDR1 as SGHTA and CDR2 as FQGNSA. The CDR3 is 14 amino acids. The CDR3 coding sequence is TGTGCCAGCAGCTTTGGACACCGGAACACTGAAGCTTTCTTT. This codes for CASSFGHRNTEAFF.

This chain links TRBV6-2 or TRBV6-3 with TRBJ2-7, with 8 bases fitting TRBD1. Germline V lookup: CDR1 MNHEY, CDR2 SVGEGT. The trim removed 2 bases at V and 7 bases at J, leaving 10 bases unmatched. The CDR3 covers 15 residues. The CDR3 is CASSYMVRGRGEQYF. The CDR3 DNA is TGTGCCAGCAGTTACATGGTCAGGGGGCGAGGAGAGCAGTACTTC.

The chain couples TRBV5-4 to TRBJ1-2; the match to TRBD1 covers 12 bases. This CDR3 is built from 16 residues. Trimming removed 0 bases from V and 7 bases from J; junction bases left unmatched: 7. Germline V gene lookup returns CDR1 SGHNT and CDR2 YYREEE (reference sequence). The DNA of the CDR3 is TGTGCCAGCAGCTTGGCCCCGGGACAGGGGGCAGGTGGCTACACCTTC. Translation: CASSLAPGQGAGGYTF. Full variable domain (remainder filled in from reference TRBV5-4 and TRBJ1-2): ETGVTQSPTHLIKTRGQQVTLRCSSQSGHNTVSWYQQALGQGPQFIFQYYREEENGRGNFPPRFSGLQFPNYSSELNVNALELDDSALYLCASSLAPGQGAGGYTFGSGTRLTVV.

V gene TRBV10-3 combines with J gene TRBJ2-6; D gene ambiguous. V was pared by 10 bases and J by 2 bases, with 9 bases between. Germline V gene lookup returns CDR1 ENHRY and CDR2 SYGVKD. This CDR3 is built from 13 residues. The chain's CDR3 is CATSETGANVLTF. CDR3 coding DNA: TGTGCCACCTCGGAGACTGGGGCCAACGTCCTGACTTTC.

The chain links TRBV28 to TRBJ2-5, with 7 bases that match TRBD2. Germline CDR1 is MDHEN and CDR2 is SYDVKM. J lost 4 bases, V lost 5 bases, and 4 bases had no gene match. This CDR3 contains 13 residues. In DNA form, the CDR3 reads TGTGCCAGCAGTAAGCGGGATCGAGAGACCCAGTACTTC. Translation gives CASSKRDRETQYF. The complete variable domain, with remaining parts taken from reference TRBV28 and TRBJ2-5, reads DVKVTQSSRYLVKRTGEKVFLECVQDMDHENMFWYRQDPGLGLRLIYFSYDVKMKEKGDIPEGYSVSREKKERFSLILESASTNQTSMYLCASSKRDRETQYFGPGTRLLVL.

The CDR3 here is CASSLLGTGYNEQFF. DNA for the CDR3: TGTGCCAGCAGCTTGTTAGGGACAGGATACAATGAGCAGTTCTTC. This chain uses TRBV5-5 with TRBJ2-1; TRBD1 agrees at 8 bases. Germline V CDR1 and CDR2: SGHKS, YYEKEE (reference sequence). The J segment lost 4 bases and the V segment lost 1 base, leaving 4 bases of the junction unmatched. The CDR3 contains 15 residues.

The CDR3 protein is CASWGQGGEQYF. DNA for the CDR3: TGTGCCAGCTGGGGACAGGGAGGGGAGCAGTACTTC. This chain links TRBV27 with TRBJ2-7; 9 nucleotides agree with TRBD1. Germline lookup yields CDR1 MNHEY and CDR2 SMNVEV (reference sequence). V gave up 8 bases and J gave up 7 bases; unmatched junction bases: 6. The CDR3 loop spans 12 amino acids.

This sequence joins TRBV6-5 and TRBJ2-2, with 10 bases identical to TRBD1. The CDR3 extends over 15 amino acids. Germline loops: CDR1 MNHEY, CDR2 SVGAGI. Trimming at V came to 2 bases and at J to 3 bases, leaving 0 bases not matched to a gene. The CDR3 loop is CASSYGTGDTGELFF. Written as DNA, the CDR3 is TGTGCCAGCAGTTACGGGACAGGGGACACCGGGGAGCTGTTTTTT.

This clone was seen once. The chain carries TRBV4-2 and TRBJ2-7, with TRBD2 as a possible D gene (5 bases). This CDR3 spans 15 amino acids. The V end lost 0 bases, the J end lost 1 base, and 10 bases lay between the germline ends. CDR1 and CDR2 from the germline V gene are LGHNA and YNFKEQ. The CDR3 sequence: CASSQEVLGSYEQYF. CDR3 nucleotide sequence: TGTGCCAGCAGCCAAGAGGTACTAGGTTCCTACGAGCAGTACTTC.

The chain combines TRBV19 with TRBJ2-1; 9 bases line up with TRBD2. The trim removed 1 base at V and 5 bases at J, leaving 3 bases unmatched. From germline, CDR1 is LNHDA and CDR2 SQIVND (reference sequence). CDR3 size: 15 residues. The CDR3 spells CASSIVTSGDNEQFF. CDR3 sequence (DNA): TGTGCCAGTAGTATAGTGACTAGCGGAGACAATGAGCAGTTCTTC.

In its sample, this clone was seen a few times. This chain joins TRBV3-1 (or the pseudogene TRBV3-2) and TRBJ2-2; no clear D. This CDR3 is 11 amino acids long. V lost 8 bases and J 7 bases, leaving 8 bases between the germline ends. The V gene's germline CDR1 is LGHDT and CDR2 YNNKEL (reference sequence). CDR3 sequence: CASSRSGELFF. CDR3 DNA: TGTGCCAGCTCTCGGAGCGGGGAGCTGTTTTTT.

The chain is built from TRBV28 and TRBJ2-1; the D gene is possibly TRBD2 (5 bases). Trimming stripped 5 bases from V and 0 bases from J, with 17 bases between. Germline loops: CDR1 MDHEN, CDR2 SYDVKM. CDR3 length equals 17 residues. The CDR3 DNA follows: TGTGCCAGCAGTCCACTAGAACTCCCGGGCTCCTACAATGAGCAGTTCTTC. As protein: CASSPLELPGSYNEQFF.

CDR3 coding DNA: TGTGCCAGCAGTTTGAACAGCATGGCTGGCTACACCTTC. It is translated as CASSLNSMAGYTF. The chain combines TRBV12-3 or TRBV12-4 with TRBJ1-2; D not certain. This CDR3 region has 13 residues. With 3 bases removed from V and 7 bases from J, the gap between germline ends came to 12 bases.

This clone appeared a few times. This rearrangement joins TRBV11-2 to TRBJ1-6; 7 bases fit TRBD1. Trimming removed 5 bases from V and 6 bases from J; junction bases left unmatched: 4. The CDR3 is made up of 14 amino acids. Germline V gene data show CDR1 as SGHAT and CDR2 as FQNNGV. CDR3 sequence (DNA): TGTGCCAGCAGCACGGACAGGCCTAATTCACCCCTCCACTTT. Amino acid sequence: CASSTDRPNSPLHF.

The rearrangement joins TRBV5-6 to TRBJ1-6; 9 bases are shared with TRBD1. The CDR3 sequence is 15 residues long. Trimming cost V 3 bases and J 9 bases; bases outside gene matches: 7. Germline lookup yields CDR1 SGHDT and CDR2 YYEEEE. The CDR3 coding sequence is TGTGCCAGCAGCTGGGGGGACAGGGCAGGTTCACCCCTCCACTTT. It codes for CASSWGDRAGSPLHF. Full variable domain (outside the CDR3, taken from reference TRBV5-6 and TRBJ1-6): DAGVTQSPTHLIKTRGQQVTLRCSPKSGHDTVSWYQQALGQGPQFIFQYYEEEERQRGNFPDRFSGHQFPNYSSELNVNALLLGDSALYLCASSWGDRAGSPLHFGNGTRLTVT.

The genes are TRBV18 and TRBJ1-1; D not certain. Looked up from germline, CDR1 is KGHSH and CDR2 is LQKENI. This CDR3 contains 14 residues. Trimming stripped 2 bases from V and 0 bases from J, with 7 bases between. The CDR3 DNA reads TGTGCCAGCTCACCAGGCCAACTGAACACTGAAGCTTTCTTT. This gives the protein CASSPGQLNTEAFF.

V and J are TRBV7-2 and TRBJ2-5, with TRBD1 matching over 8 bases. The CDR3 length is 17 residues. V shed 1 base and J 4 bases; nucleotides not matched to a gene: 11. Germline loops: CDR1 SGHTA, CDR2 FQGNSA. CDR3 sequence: CASSLVGAGGSGETQYF. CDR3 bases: TGTGCCAGCAGCTTAGTGGGCGCAGGGGGCTCGGGAGAGACCCAGTACTTC.

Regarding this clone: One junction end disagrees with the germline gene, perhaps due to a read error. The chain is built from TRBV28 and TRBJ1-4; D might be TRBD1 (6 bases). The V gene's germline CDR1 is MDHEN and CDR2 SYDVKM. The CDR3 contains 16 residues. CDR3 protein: CASSPHAGATNEKLFF. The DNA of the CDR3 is TGTGCCAGCAGTCCACACGCGGGGGCAACGAATGAAAAACTGTTTTTT. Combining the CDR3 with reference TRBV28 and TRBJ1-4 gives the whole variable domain DVKVTQSSRYLVKRTGEKVFLECVQDMDHENMFWYRQDPGLGLRLIYFSYDVKMKEKGDIPEGYSVSREKKERFSLILESASTNQTSMYLCASSPHAGATNEKLFFGSGTQLSVL.

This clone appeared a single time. As DNA, the CDR3 is TGCGCCAGCAGCCAAGTCCCTAATACCTATGGCTACACCTTC. This sequence encodes CASSQVPNTYGYTF. This sequence joins TRBV4-3 and TRBJ1-2; D not resolved. This CDR3 comprises 14 residues. The germline V and J ends were trimmed by 1 base and 4 bases, with 10 bases remaining between them. Germline V gene lookup returns CDR1 LGHNA and CDR2 YSLEER.

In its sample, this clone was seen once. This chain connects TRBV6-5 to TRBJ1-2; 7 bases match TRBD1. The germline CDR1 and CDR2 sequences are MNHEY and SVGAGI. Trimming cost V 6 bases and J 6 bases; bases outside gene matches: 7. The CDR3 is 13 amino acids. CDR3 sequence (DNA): TGTGCCAGCAGACTGAACAGGGGAGATGGCTACACCTTC. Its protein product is CASRLNRGDGYTF.

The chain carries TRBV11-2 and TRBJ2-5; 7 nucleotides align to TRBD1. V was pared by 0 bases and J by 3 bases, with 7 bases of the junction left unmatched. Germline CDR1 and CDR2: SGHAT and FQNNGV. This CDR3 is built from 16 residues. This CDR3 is CASSLEDRSPKETQYF. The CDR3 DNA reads TGTGCCAGCAGCTTAGAGGACAGGAGCCCGAAAGAGACCCAGTACTTC.

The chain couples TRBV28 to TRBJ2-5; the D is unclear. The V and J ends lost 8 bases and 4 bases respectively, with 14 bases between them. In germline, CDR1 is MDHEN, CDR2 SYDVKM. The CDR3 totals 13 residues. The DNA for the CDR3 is TGTGCCAGCGCCTATCAGGCCCCAGAGACCCAGTACTTC. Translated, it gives CASAYQAPETQYF.

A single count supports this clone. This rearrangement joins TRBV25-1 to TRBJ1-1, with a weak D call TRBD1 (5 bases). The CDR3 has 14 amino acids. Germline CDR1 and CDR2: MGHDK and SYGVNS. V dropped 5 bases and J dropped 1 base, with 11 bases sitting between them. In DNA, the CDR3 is TGTGCCAGCAGTCGGCAGGGAACGAACACTGAAGCTTTCTTT. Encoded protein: CASSRQGTNTEAFF.

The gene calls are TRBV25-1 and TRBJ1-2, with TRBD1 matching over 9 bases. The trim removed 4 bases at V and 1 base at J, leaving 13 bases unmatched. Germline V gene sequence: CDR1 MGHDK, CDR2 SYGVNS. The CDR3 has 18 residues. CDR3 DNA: TGTGCCAGCAGTGGGGAATTAGGGACAGGGACTAATAACTATGGCTACACCTTC. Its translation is CASSGELGTGTNNYGYTF.

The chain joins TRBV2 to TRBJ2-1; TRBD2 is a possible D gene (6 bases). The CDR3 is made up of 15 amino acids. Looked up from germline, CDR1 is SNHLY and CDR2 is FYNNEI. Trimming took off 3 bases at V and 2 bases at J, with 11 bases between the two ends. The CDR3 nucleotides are TGTGCCAGCAGTGACGGTAGCGGAACCTACAATGAGCAGTTCTTC. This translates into CASSDGSGTYNEQFF.

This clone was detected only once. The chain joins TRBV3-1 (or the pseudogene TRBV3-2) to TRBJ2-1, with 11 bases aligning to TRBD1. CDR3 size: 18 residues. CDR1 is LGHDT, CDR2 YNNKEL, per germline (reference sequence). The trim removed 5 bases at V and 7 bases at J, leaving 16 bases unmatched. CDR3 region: CASSYRQSGTGGGNEQFF. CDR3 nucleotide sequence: TGTGCCAGCAGCTACCGTCAATCCGGGACAGGGGGAGGGAATGAGCAGTTCTTC.

In DNA, the CDR3 is TGTGCCAGCAGCCACTGGGAGGTGGGGAATGAAAAACTGTTTTTT. This encodes CASSHWEVGNEKLFF. The chain couples TRBV11-2 to TRBJ1-4; D is unresolved. The CDR3 has 15 amino acids. Trimming stripped 5 bases from V and 5 bases from J, with 15 bases between. Germline CDR1 SGHAT, CDR2 FQNNGV.